This T cell receptor beta chain originates from a study of T cells in Graves' hyperthyroidism and ophthalmopathy. Study at large: Sampling of peripheral blood happened at initial diagnosis, prior to any treatment.

Germline values: CDR1 SNHLY, CDR2 FYNNEI. CDR3 length equals 15 residues. V lost 6 bases, J lost 0 bases, and 15 bases lay in between. What was amplified from RNA transcripts were TCR beta CDR3 regions. The HTBI primer set drove a first-round RT-PCR of the TCR CDR3. Each CDR3 protein is one row after TCRdb ran MiXCR on the multiplex PCR reads. The table shows roughly 840,000 distinct CDR3 sequences, with about two fifths occurring only once. This clonotype was counted a few times. The material sequenced was blood. The chain links TRBV2 to TRBJ2-7; TRBD1 or TRBD2 may be the D gene (5 bases each). The receptor's source is a young man with Graves' hyperthyroidism. CDR3 in DNA: TGTGCCAGCAGCACCACGGGACGGACCTCCTACGAGCAGTACTTC. Its protein is CASSTTGRTSYEQYF.